The 31 T cell receptor beta chains presented below share a single source sample, sequenced in a study of stem cell transplantation in POMP-related autoinflammatory disease. The data were produced by immunoSEQ multiplex PCR, yet TCRdb's version contains in-frame clones alone and is incomplete. The table lists more than 20,000 clones, roughly 80% of them singletons. Sequencing used CD4+ T cells from PBMCs, obtained before stem cell transplantation. Source of these receptors: a human donor with POMP-related autoinflammation and immune dysregulation (PRAID).

V gene TRBV28 combines with J gene TRBJ1-2; TRBD1 agrees at 10 bases. Germline-derived CDR1 and CDR2 are MDHEN and SYDVKM. The CDR3 runs 15 residues. V shed 2 bases, J shed 3 bases, and the junction held 3 bases outside the gene matches. The DNA for the CDR3 is TGTGCCAGCAGTTTACCCGGACAGGGGGACTATGGCTACACCTTC. The encoded protein is CASSLPGQGDYGYTF.

The sample holds a few counts of this clone. The chain joins TRBV18 to TRBJ2-3; D perhaps matches TRBD2 (6 bases). Trimming stripped 3 bases from V and 0 bases from J, with 7 bases between. CDR1 KGHSH and CDR2 LQKENI come from the germline V gene. CDR3 size: 14 residues. The CDR3 DNA reads TGTGCCAGCTCACCTAGCGGTAGCACAGATACGCAGTATTTT. This encodes CASSPSGSTDTQYF.

This chain joins TRBV6-1 and TRBJ2-3; maybe TRBD2 (6 bases). This CDR3 has 16 amino acids. CDR1 MNHNS and CDR2 SASEGT come from the germline V gene. Trimming pared 0 bases from V and 7 bases from J, leaving 17 bases between. The DNA for the CDR3 is TGTGCCAGCAGTGAAGCGCCCGGCGGGGCTGGAAATACGCAGTATTTT. It is translated as CASSEAPGGAGNTQYF.

The gene calls are TRBV7-6 and TRBJ2-7, with TRBD2 identical over 7 bases. The CDR3 is 14 residues long. The V gene end was trimmed by 3 bases and the J gene end by 2 bases; junction bases not matched to a gene: 4. The V gene's germline CDR1 is SGHVS and CDR2 FNYEAQ. The CDR3 is CASSLGGETYEQYF. In DNA, the CDR3 is TGTGCCAGCAGCTTGGGGGGGGAAACCTACGAGCAGTACTTC.

The rearrangement links TRBV7-2 to TRBJ2-1; a possible D gene is TRBD2 (6 bases). V shed 1 base and J shed 12 bases, with 19 bases lying between them. Germline CDR1 and CDR2: SGHTA and FQGNSA. This CDR3 has 15 amino acids. The CDR3 DNA is TGTGCCAGCAGCTTAGTGGGGTCTAGCGAAGCTCCGCAGTTCTTC. Protein product: CASSLVGSSEAPQFF. Combining the CDR3 with reference TRBV7-2 and TRBJ2-1 gives the whole variable domain GAGVSQSPSNKVTEKGKDVELRCDPISGHTALYWYRQSLGQGLEFLIYFQGNSAPDKSGLPSDRFSAERTGGSVSTLTIQRTQQEDSAVYLCASSLVGSSEAPQFFGPGTRLTVL.

The rearrangement uses TRBV18 and TRBJ1-1; a weak D match, TRBD1 (6 bases). The germline V gene encodes CDR1 KGHSH and CDR2 LQKENI. The ends were cut back, 6 bases at V and 3 bases at J, with 11 bases in the middle. The CDR3 is 13 amino acids. CDR3 in amino acids: CASSGGEDTEAFF. CDR3 sequence (DNA): TGTGCCAGCTCTGGGGGCGAGGACACTGAAGCTTTCTTT.

This chain connects TRBV4-2 to TRBJ2-1; D not certain. This CDR3 is 16 amino acids long. Deletions cut 0 bases from V and 4 bases from J, with 13 bases between. Germline CDR1 LGHNA, CDR2 YNFKEQ. In nucleotides, the CDR3 is TGTGCCAGCAGCCAAGATCCGTACACGAGTTACAATGAGCAGTTCTTC. This sequence encodes CASSQDPYTSYNEQFF.

The V gene is TRBV5-1, the J gene TRBJ1-5; 8 nucleotides line up with TRBD1. Trimming took 0 bases from V and 0 from J; bases not matched to a gene: 5. The CDR3 has 17 amino acids. Germline CDR1 reads SGHRS; CDR2 reads YFSETQ. The CDR3 is CASSLGGQGYSNQPQHF. CDR3 bases: TGCGCCAGCAGCTTGGGCGGACAGGGTTATAGCAATCAGCCCCAGCATTTT.

The chain links TRBV30 to TRBJ1-2; D gene uncertain. CDR3 length equals 11 residues. The germline V gene has CDR1 GTSNPN and CDR2 SVGIG (reference sequence). DNA for the CDR3: TGTGCTGTCGAGAGGGATATCGGCTACACCTTC. Translated: CAVERDIGYTF.

J is TRBJ1-5 and V is TRBV18; TRBD1 is a possible D gene (5 bases). Deletions cut 1 base from V and 3 bases from J, with 16 bases between. In germline, CDR1 is KGHSH, CDR2 LQKENI. The CDR3 length is 17 residues. DNA for the CDR3: TGTGCCAGCTCACCACAGGCAGGGTCCATGGCCAATCAGCCCCAGCATTTT. Encoded protein: CASSPQAGSMANQPQHF.

The CDR3 loop reads CASSLGPLTGIYTF. For the CDR3, the DNA is TGTGCCAGCAGCTTGGGACCCTTGACAGGAATCTACACCTTC. The genes are TRBV5-8 and TRBJ1-2; TRBD1 is a possible D gene (6 bases). The ends were cut back, 0 bases at V and 10 bases at J, with 16 bases in the middle. CDR1 and CDR2 (germline): SGHTS, YDEGEE. The CDR3 consists of 14 residues.

This clone was detected a few times. The chain combines TRBV7-9 with TRBJ1-6; possibly TRBD1 for D (6 bases). Trimming removed 2 bases from V and 7 bases from J, with 12 bases in between. This CDR3 has 15 amino acids. The germline CDR1 and CDR2 sequences are SEHNR and FQNEAQ (reference sequence). The CDR3 here is CASSLTDQGNSPLHF. The CDR3 DNA reads TGTGCCAGCAGCTTAACGGACCAGGGGAATTCACCCCTCCACTTT. Variable domain in full (rest from reference TRBV7-9 and TRBJ1-6): DTGVSQNPRHKITKRGQNVTFRCDPISEHNRLYWYRQTLGQGPEFLTYFQNEAQLEKSRLLSDRFSAERPKGSFSTLEIQRTEQGDSAMYLCASSLTDQGNSPLHFGNGTRLTVT.

The genes are TRBV5-6 and TRBJ1-1, with D uncertain. Trimming left V 3 bases short and J 0 bases short, with 18 bases between. CDR3 length: 17 amino acids. CDR1 is SGHDT and CDR2 is YYEEEE in the germline V gene. CDR3: CASSSFRPRQMNTEAFF. The CDR3 nucleotides are TGTGCCAGCAGCTCGTTTCGCCCGAGACAAATGAACACTGAAGCTTTCTTT.

The chain combines TRBV4-1 with TRBJ2-1; D is tentatively TRBD1 or TRBD2 (5 bases each). V lost 0 bases and J lost 6, with 12 bases in between. The germline CDR1 and CDR2 sequences are MGHRA and YSYEKL. CDR3 length: 15 residues. CDR3 in amino acids: CASSQEGVPLNEQFF. As DNA, the CDR3 is TGCGCCAGCAGCCAAGAGGGGGTCCCCCTCAATGAGCAGTTCTTC.

This clone was recorded once. The chain uses TRBV7-9 and TRBJ1-1; D gene unclear. CDR3 length: 11 amino acids. V lost 8 bases to trimming and J lost 7 bases, with 11 bases between them. Germline V CDR1 and CDR2: SEHNR, FQNEAQ (reference sequence). The CDR3 is CASGSGYEAFF. The DNA for the CDR3 is TGTGCCAGCGGTTCGGGATATGAAGCTTTCTTT.

V usage is TRBV2 and J usage is TRBJ2-5; D is unclear. The V gene's germline CDR1 is SNHLY and CDR2 FYNNEI. The CDR3 extends over 13 amino acids. Deletions cut 7 bases from V and 1 base from J, with 10 bases between. CDR3 bases: TGTGCCAGCACCGTGGAACCCCAAGAGACCCAGTACTTC. This encodes CASTVEPQETQYF.

This chain uses TRBV19 with TRBJ2-4; D unclear. The CDR3 has 12 residues. Trimming removed 1 base from V and 6 bases from J, with 4 bases in between. Germline loops: CDR1 LNHDA, CDR2 SQIVND (reference sequence). The CDR3 loop is CASSIAGNIQYF. As DNA, the CDR3 is TGTGCCAGTAGTATAGCTGGAAACATTCAGTACTTC.

In its sample, this clone was seen once. The chain has TRBV30 and TRBJ1-2, with 7 bases aligning to TRBD1. Germline-derived CDR1 and CDR2 are GTSNPN and SVGIG (reference sequence). V lost 5 bases, J lost 5 bases, and 2 bases stayed unmatched. The CDR3 spans 11 residues. CDR3 amino acids: CAWGTVYGYTF. The DNA of the CDR3 is TGTGCCTGGGGGACAGTTTATGGCTACACCTTC.

The gene calls are TRBV5-1 and TRBJ2-1; 12 bases fit TRBD1. The CDR3 has 13 residues. Germline CDR1 is SGHRS and CDR2 is YFSETQ. The trim removed 7 bases at V and 12 bases at J, leaving 8 bases unmatched. DNA of the CDR3: TGCGCCAGCGGGACAGGGGGCGATCCCCCGCAGTTCTTC. Amino acid sequence: CASGTGGDPPQFF.

The chain carries TRBV6-1 and TRBJ2-7; TRBD2 agrees at 8 bases. This CDR3 has 16 amino acids. Per the germline V gene, CDR1 is MNHNS and CDR2 is SASEGT. V lost 1 base, J lost 3 bases, and 8 bases stayed unmatched. CDR3 in DNA: TGTGCCAGCAGTGAAGGATCCGGGACTAGGCACTACGAGCAGTACTTC. Its protein is CASSEGSGTRHYEQYF.

In its sample, this clone was seen a few times. This chain uses TRBV5-4 with TRBJ2-7; TRBD2 matches 8 bases. Trimming removed 0 bases from V and 6 bases from J; junction bases left unmatched: 8. Germline assignment: CDR1 SGHNT and CDR2 YYREEE (reference sequence). This CDR3 is built from 15 residues. This CDR3 reads CASSLAGGPRGEQYF. The CDR3 DNA reads TGTGCCAGCAGCTTGGCGGGAGGGCCTCGGGGCGAGCAGTACTTC.

The chain recombines TRBV2 with TRBJ2-5; D possibly uses TRBD1 or TRBD2 (5 bases each). The germline V gene has CDR1 SNHLY and CDR2 FYNNEI. Trimming stripped 7 bases from V and 4 bases from J, with 13 bases between. The CDR3 runs to 13 residues. Here the CDR3 DNA reads TGTGCCAGCACCTGGGGGTCAGCAGAGACCCAGTACTTC. It codes for CASTWGSAETQYF.

Comment on this clone: A junction boundary mismatches the germline segment, possibly from a read error. This rearrangement joins TRBV27 to TRBJ2-7; perhaps TRBD2 as D (6 bases). The CDR3 is 16 amino acids. Germline values: CDR1 MNHEY, CDR2 SMNVEV (reference sequence). The CDR3 loop reads CAISSLQAGRLGEQYF. CDR3 in DNA: TGTGCCATCAGTTCCTTGCAGGCGGGACGGTTGGGGGAGCAGTACTTC.

This chain joins TRBV5-1 and TRBJ2-7, with TRBD2 as a possible D gene (5 bases). The CDR3 is made up of 19 amino acids. Germline V gives CDR1 SGHRS, CDR2 YFSETQ. V lost 2 bases and J lost 0, with 24 bases in between. The CDR3 is CASSFGMFPAANLSYEQYF. The CDR3 DNA reads as TGCGCCAGCAGCTTCGGGATGTTTCCAGCGGCCAACCTCTCCTACGAGCAGTACTTC.

The rearrangement joins TRBV7-8 to TRBJ2-1; 7 bases agree with TRBD2. Trimming took 5 bases from V and 5 from J; bases not matched to a gene: 12. This CDR3 contains 16 residues. Germline V gene lookup returns CDR1 SGHVS and CDR2 FQNEAQ. The CDR3 region is CASSLGWGGSHNEQFF. The CDR3 bases are TGTGCCAGCAGCCTCGGCTGGGGCGGGAGCCACAATGAGCAGTTCTTC.

The chain carries TRBV5-1 and TRBJ2-2; D gene uncertain. V lost 2 bases and J 1 base, leaving 9 bases between the germline ends. CDR3 length: 15 residues. Germline V gene data show CDR1 as SGHRS and CDR2 as YFSETQ. The DNA for the CDR3 is TGCGCCAGCAGCTTAAGTCTGATGAACACCGGGGAGCTGTTTTTT. Its translation is CASSLSLMNTGELFF.

The genes are TRBV6-5 and TRBJ2-2; possible D gene TRBD2, 6 bases. V was shortened by 7 bases and J by 6 bases, with 18 bases between the two germline ends. The CDR3 has 15 residues. In germline, CDR1 is MNHEY, CDR2 SVGAGI. The CDR3 nucleotides read TGTGCCAGCAAAGCGTGGGTGGGCGGGGCCGGGGAGCTGTTTTTT. Protein sequence: CASKAWVGGAGELFF.

Remarks on this clone: The junction differs from germline at one of its ends, possibly a read error. The CDR3 loop reads CASREGGTQYF. CDR3 nucleotide sequence: TGTGCCAGCCGTGAGGGGGGTACGCAGTATTTT. The chain combines TRBV6-4 with TRBJ2-3, with D perhaps assigned TRBD1 or TRBD2 (6 bases each). This CDR3 is 11 amino acids long. Germline lookup yields CDR1 MRHNA and CDR2 SNTAGT.

V gene TRBV18 combines with J gene TRBJ2-1; the D gene is possibly TRBD2 (5 bases). V lost 2 bases and J 6 bases, leaving 20 bases between the germline ends. The CDR3 spans 17 residues. CDR1 and CDR2 (germline): KGHSH, LQKENI. CDR3 amino acids: CASSPRYTSPIFNEQFF. The CDR3 region has the DNA TGTGCCAGCTCACCAAGGTACACTAGTCCAATCTTCAATGAGCAGTTCTTC. The variable domain in full, completed from reference TRBV18 and TRBJ2-1, reads NAGVMQNPRHLVRRRGQEARLRCSPMKGHSHVYWYRQLPEEGLKFMVYLQKENIIDESGMPKERFSAEFPKEGPSILRIQQVVRGDSAAYFCASSPRYTSPIFNEQFFGPGTRLTVL.

The CDR3 DNA reads as TGTGCCAGCAGCGGTTCAGCAACTAATGAAAAACTGTTTTTT. This sequence encodes CASSGSATNEKLFF. This rearrangement joins TRBV9 to TRBJ1-4; D ambiguous. CDR1 and CDR2 from the germline V gene are SGDLS and YYNGEE. Trimming removed 3 bases at V and 0 bases at J, with 6 bases between. The CDR3 runs 14 residues. The full variable domain, rest sourced from reference TRBV9 and TRBJ1-4, is DSGVTQTPKHLITATGQRVTLRCSPRSGDLSVYWYQQSLDQGLQFLIQYYNGEERAKGNILERFSAQQFPDLHSELNLSSLELGDSALYFCASSGSATNEKLFFGSGTQLSVL.

The rearrangement uses TRBV6-1 and TRBJ1-2; possibly TRBD1 for D (5 bases). The CDR3 runs to 15 residues. The V and J ends lost 4 bases and 8 bases respectively, with 20 bases between them. Germline CDR1 and CDR2: MNHNS and SASEGT. CDR3 loop: CASSGGLQSWRGYTF. CDR3 sequence (DNA): TGTGCCAGCAGTGGGGGCCTACAGTCCTGGCGAGGCTACACCTTC.